The present entry profiles one T cell receptor beta chain with its context. The data were obtained in a study of blood T cell repertoires in COVID-19. Study context: Samples came from the United States, Italy and Spain, spanning acute and convalescent COVID-19. T cells, B-cell-depleted T cells, or PBMCs supplied cDNA or gDNA.

Original methodology: Scientists estimated how many nucleated cells there were by amplifying reference gene primers. Using immunoSEQ multiplex PCR, the repertoire was profiled, and TCRdb retains in-frame clones only, with some absent. V, J and clone size are taken as reported in that table, and D and trimming were inferred from the DNA itself. The sample contains 200,000 to 300,000 clones, 84% of which appear only once. The material sequenced was peripheral blood. This TCR was recovered from a man aged 60 to 69 with acute or convalescent COVID-19.

This chain's CDR3 is CAISEVGGDQPQHF. The CDR3 DNA is TGTGCCATCAGTGAGGTCGGGGGTGATCAGCCCCAGCATTTT. This chain uses TRBV10-3 with TRBJ1-5; a weak D match, TRBD1 (5 bases). Between the trimmed V and J ends, which lost 2 bases and 5 bases, there was a span of 10 bases. The CDR3 consists of 14 residues. The germline CDR1 and CDR2 sequences are ENHRY and SYGVKD.